This T cell receptor (beta chain) was captured in a study of identical twins. This clonotype was recorded a few times. Its antigen is not identified. The study's findings and limits: Analyses of zero insertions could be partly confounded by invariant MAIT and iNKT cells.

Template switching (which added a universal primer site) was used, and cDNA carried unique molecular identifiers. TCRdb ran MiXCR on the 5' RACE reads and lists one entry per CDR3 protein. The sample holds 200,000 to 300,000 distinct CDR3 sequences, approximately 10% seen once. Germline CDR1 reads ENHRY; CDR2 reads SYGVKD. V lost 10 bases to trimming and J lost 1 base, with 8 bases between them. This CDR3 has 12 amino acids. The TCR sequence derives from a man aged 50 to 59 in good health. The chain has TRBV10-3 and TRBJ1-3; no clear D. Sequenced: memory T cells sorted from blood. CDR3 amino acids: CASEGSGNTIYF. CDR3 nucleotide sequence: TGTGCCAGCGAGGGTTCTGGAAACACCATATATTTT.